These T cell receptor beta chains were read from a single sample in a study of T cells after yellow fever vaccination. TCRdb recomputed calls from the 5' RACE reads with MiXCR, one row per CDR3 protein. The sample yields 96,000 or so distinct CDR3 sequences, around 9.8% seen once. Sequenced here: CD8+ T cells not binding an NS4B(214-222) dextramer, sorted from PBMCs, sampled around 15 days after the first yellow fever vaccination. The source is a man younger than 35 who received the YFV17D yellow fever vaccine. Each CDR3 is given with its conserved first and last residue. The D gene is left open where the match is weak. Clone size is stated in some rows and not others, as once, few, many or a class when expanded.

>few|NA|15|TRBV7-8|TRBJ1-2
TGTGCCAGCAGCTTAGTGGTCGGCGGCAACTATGGCTACACCTTC
CASSLVVGGNYGYTF
>NA|NA|12|TRBV7-9|TRBJ2-3
TGTGCCAGTGACCGGGACACAGATACGCAGTATTTT
CASDRDTDTQYF
>few|NA|14|TRBV6-5|TRBJ2-1
TGTGCCAGCAGTTACTCGGCAGGACCCAATGAGCAGTTCTTC
CASSYSAGPNEQFF
>few|TRBD1|15|TRBV15|TRBJ2-2
TGTGCCACCAGCGTCAGGGACAGGGAGGTCGGGGAGCTGTTTTTT
CATSVRDREVGELFF
>NA|TRBD2|14|TRBV6-2/TRBV6-3|TRBJ2-7
TGTGCCAGCAGTTACCGCGGGAGACCCTACGAGCAGTACTTC
CASSYRGRPYEQYF
>few|NA|12|TRBV7-9|TRBJ2-5
TGTGCCAGCAGCCCCGGTAAAGAGACCCAGTACTTC
CASSPGKETQYF
>once|TRBD2|15|TRBV4-3|TRBJ2-1
TGCGCCAGCAGCCCAGGACTAGCCTACTACAATGAGCAGTTCTTC
CASSPGLAYYNEQFF
>few|TRBD1|16|TRBV20-1|TRBJ1-6
TGCAGTGCTAGATGGGGGGACAGAACCTTGAATTCACCCCTCCACTTT
CSARWGDRTLNSPLHF
>few|NA|15|TRBV6-4|TRBJ2-7
TGTGCCAGCAGTGAGGAGGCCAGGGCCCCCTACGAGCAGTACTTC
CASSEEARAPYEQYF
>NA|NA|15|TRBV3-1|TRBJ1-6
TGTGCCAGCAGCCAACCTAGAATCTATAATTCACCCCTCCACTTT
CASSQPRIYNSPLHF
>few|NA|15|TRBV20-1|TRBJ2-7
TGCAGTGCTATACTCCGACGGTTGGGGTCCTACGAGCAGTACTTC
CSAILRRLGSYEQYF
>NA|TRBD2|17|TRBV7-6|TRBJ2-2
TGTGCCAGCAGCCCGACTAGCGGGGGCCTGAACACCGGGGAGCTGTTTTTT
CASSPTSGGLNTGELFF
>few|TRBD1|13|TRBV11-2|TRBJ2-1
TGTGCCAGCAGCATCGGGACAGGCAATGAGCAGTTCTTC
CASSIGTGNEQFF
>NA|TRBD2|17|TRBV24-1|TRBJ2-5
TGTGCCACCAGTGATTTCCATGGCCTAGCGGGGGGAGAGACCCAGTACTTC
CATSDFHGLAGGETQYF
>NA|TRBD2|14|TRBV4-1|TRBJ2-3
TGCGCCAGCAGCCTTCTAGCGGGGGTAGATACGCAGTATTTT
CASSLLAGVDTQYF
>NA|NA|13|TRBV7-2|TRBJ1-1
TGTGCCAGCAGCCAACCCTCCGGGGGTGAAGCTTTCTTT
CASSQPSGGEAFF
>NA|TRBD2|19|TRBV11-1|TRBJ2-5
TGTGCCAGCAGCCCTCCCAGGACTAGCGGGGGCCGGGTGAGCGAGACCCAGTACTTC
CASSPPRTSGGRVSETQYF
>few|TRBD2|16|TRBV4-1|TRBJ2-5
TGCGCCAGCAGCCAAGTGCCTAGCGGGGCCCAAGAGACCCAGTACTTC
CASSQVPSGAQETQYF
>NA|TRBD2|14|TRBV20-1|TRBJ2-1
TGCAGTGCTGGGCCTCTCGGGGGGGCCGTGGAGCAGTTCTTC
CSAGPLGGAVEQFF
>NA|NA|13|TRBV29-1|TRBJ1-1
TGCAGCGTTGAAGATCCAGGCGTCACTGAAGCTTTCTTT
CSVEDPGVTEAFF
>many|NA|13|TRBV24-1|TRBJ2-1
TGTGCCACCAGTGATTTCGGGGGTAATGAGCAGTTCTTC
CATSDFGGNEQFF
>many|NA|14|TRBV11-2|TRBJ1-4
TGTGCCAGCAGCTTAGCGGGTACTAATGAAAAACTGTTTTTT
CASSLAGTNEKLFF
>many|NA|11|TRBV30|TRBJ2-7
TGTGCCTGGGGACAGTCCTACGAGCAGTACTTC
CAWGQSYEQYF
>NA|TRBD2|14|TRBV11-2|TRBJ2-5
TGTGCCAGCAGAAGCGGGGACTACCAAGAGACCCAGTACTTC
CASRSGDYQETQYF
>NA|NA|11|TRBV6-5|TRBJ1-1
TGTGCCAGCAGTTACAACTCTGAAGCTTTCTTT
CASSYNSEAFF
>many|NA|12|TRBV7-9|TRBJ2-3
TGTGCCAGCAGCTCGTTAGCGGATACGCAGTATTTT
CASSSLADTQYF
>NA|NA|17|TRBV5-1|TRBJ2-1
TGCGCCAGCAGCTTAAACCGGGACTCCTTCACCTACAATGAGCAGTTCTTC
CASSLNRDSFTYNEQFF
>few|NA|17|TRBV4-2|TRBJ1-2
TGTGCCAGCAGCCAAGAAGGGGTCGGTAGGAGAGGTCCCGGCTACACCTTC
CASSQEGVGRRGPGYTF
>few|NA|14|TRBV29-1|TRBJ2-3
TGCAGCGTTGAAGGGGGTGCCAGTACAGATACGCAGTATTTT
CSVEGGASTDTQYF
>NA|NA|13|TRBV7-9|TRBJ2-3
TGTGCCAGCAGCTTAGAGGACACAGATACGCAGTATTTT
CASSLEDTDTQYF
>few|NA|13|TRBV4-1|TRBJ1-5
TGCGCCAGCAGCCAAGCAGGACGCGCGCCCCAGCATTTT
CASSQAGRAPQHF
>NA|NA|14|TRBV27|TRBJ2-1
TGTGCCAGCAGTCCACAGGTTATGGGCAATGAGCAGTTCTTC
CASSPQVMGNEQFF
>NA|NA|14|TRBV12-5|TRBJ2-7
TGTGCTAGTGGTTTGAAGGGTTTGTTCGACGAGCAGTACTTC
CASGLKGLFDEQYF
>NA|NA|11|TRBV6-2/TRBV6-3|TRBJ1-1
TGTGCCAGCAGTTACACCCATGAAGCTTTCTTT
CASSYTHEAFF
>few|NA|15|TRBV5-6|TRBJ2-1
TGTGCCAGCAGCTTGGAGGGTCAGGGTCACAATGAGCAGTTCTTC
CASSLEGQGHNEQFF
>NA|NA|15|TRBV7-8|TRBJ1-1
TGTGCCAGCAGCTCACCACAGGGATCGATCCCTGAAGCTTTCTTT
CASSSPQGSIPEAFF
>many|NA|14|TRBV27|TRBJ2-7
TGTGCCAGCAGTCGTAGCGGCGACTCCTACGAGCAGTACTTC
CASSRSGDSYEQYF
>NA|TRBD2|15|TRBV29-1|TRBJ2-7
TGCAGCGCCGTGGGGCAGAGACTAGCGGGGACTGAGCAGTACTTC
CSAVGQRLAGTEQYF
>many|TRBD1|14|TRBV5-1|TRBJ2-1
TGCGCCAGCAGCTTGAGGGACAGAAACAATGAGCAGTTCTTC
CASSLRDRNNEQFF
>few|TRBD1|19|TRBV5-1|TRBJ1-6
TGCGCCAGCAGCTCTACCGGGACAGGGGCCGAACGATATAATTCACCCCTCCACTTT
CASSSTGTGAERYNSPLHF
>many|NA|13|TRBV3-1|TRBJ2-5
TGTGCCAGCAGCCAAGGACCCGAAGAGACCCAGTACTTC
CASSQGPEETQYF